The 9 T cell receptor beta chains presented below share a single source sample, sequenced in a study of blood T cell repertoires in COVID-19. The protocol was immunoSEQ multiplex PCR, while the TCRdb copy is restricted to in-frame clones and leaves out a portion. Of roughly 170,000 clones listed, under 85% are singletons. Sequencing was performed on peripheral blood. The receptors shown here come from a human donor in a cohort sampled during active COVID-19.

The chain recombines TRBV7-8 with TRBJ2-7; 8 bases map to TRBD1. Germline CDR1 reads SGHVS; CDR2 reads FQNEAQ. This CDR3 is 15 amino acids long. V was pared by 6 bases and J by 6 bases, with 13 bases of the junction left unmatched. CDR3 protein: CASRGSTGVMREQYF. CDR3 sequence (DNA): TGTGCCAGCAGGGGATCGACAGGGGTAATGCGCGAGCAGTACTTC.

This clone was detected a few times. The CDR3 protein is CASSQVGQYQETQYF. CDR3 DNA sequence: TGTGCCAGCAGCCAAGTGGGGCAGTACCAAGAGACCCAGTACTTC. V is TRBV3-1 (or the pseudogene TRBV3-2) and J is TRBJ2-5; weak D call: TRBD1 (5 bases). The CDR3 sequence is 15 residues long. The ends were cut back, 1 base at V and 0 bases at J, with 9 bases in the middle. Germline lookup yields CDR1 LGHDT and CDR2 YNNKEL (reference sequence).

V is TRBV11-2 and J is TRBJ2-4; 7 bases line up with TRBD1. This CDR3 spans 15 amino acids. V dropped 3 bases and J dropped 7; count of bases not matched to a gene: 9. Germline V gene sequence: CDR1 SGHAT, CDR2 FQNNGV. This CDR3 reads CASSFITQGVNIQYF. CDR3 bases: TGTGCCAGCAGCTTTATTACGCAGGGGGTGAACATTCAGTACTTC.

CDR3 residues: CASSLTQGATEAFF. CDR3 coding DNA: TGTGCCAGCAGTTTAACCCAGGGGGCCACTGAAGCTTTCTTT. This chain uses TRBV27 with TRBJ1-1; 8 bases map to TRBD1. The V gene's germline CDR1 is MNHEY and CDR2 SMNVEV (reference sequence). Trimming cost V 2 bases and J 4 bases; bases outside gene matches: 3. The CDR3 extends over 14 amino acids.

The chain joins TRBV5-1 to TRBJ1-4; 7 bases line up with TRBD1. This CDR3 spans 15 amino acids. The V segment lost 0 bases and the J segment 8 bases; nucleotides outside the gene matches: 7. Germline V gene lookup returns CDR1 SGHRS and CDR2 YFSETQ. CDR3 in amino acids: CASSLEGGGGEKLFF. CDR3 DNA: TGCGCCAGCAGCTTGGAAGGGGGCGGAGGGGAAAAACTGTTTTTT.

V and J are TRBV5-5 and TRBJ2-2, with D possibly TRBD1 on 6 matching bases. Trimming cost V 0 bases and J 9 bases, with 12 bases left between them. Germline CDR1 SGHKS, CDR2 YYEKEE (reference sequence). This CDR3 spans 14 amino acids. CDR3 nucleotides: TGTGCCAGCAGCTTGGAACAGGGAAGCCGGGAGCTGTTTTTT. Translating it yields CASSLEQGSRELFF.

The genes are TRBV5-1 and TRBJ1-3; 8 positions match TRBD1. Trimming cost V 6 bases and J 0 bases; bases outside gene matches: 14. The germline CDR1 and CDR2 sequences are SGHRS and YFSETQ. The CDR3 has 18 residues. The DNA of the CDR3 is TGCGCCAGCATTACCGGGACAGGCACTTTGAGCTCTGGAAACACCATATATTTT. Its protein product is CASITGTGTLSSGNTIYF.

This chain links TRBV28 with TRBJ1-2, with 11 bases aligning to TRBD1. The CDR3 is 14 residues long. Germline CDR1 and CDR2: MDHEN and SYDVKM. The V segment lost 5 bases and the J segment 8 bases; nucleotides outside the gene matches: 7. Here the CDR3 reads CASSTPDRGHGYTF. The DNA of the CDR3 is TGTGCCAGCAGTACCCCGGACAGGGGGCACGGCTACACCTTC.

This rearrangement joins TRBV4-1 to TRBJ1-5; possible D gene TRBD1, 5 bases. In germline, CDR1 is MGHRA, CDR2 YSYEKL. Trimming shortened V by 4 bases and J by 0 bases, and 10 bases separated the two germline ends. The CDR3 sequence is 15 residues long. CDR3 loop: CASSLRGGSNQPQHF. CDR3 in DNA: TGCGCCAGCAGCCTTAGGGGTGGTAGCAATCAGCCCCAGCATTTT.